The source of this T cell receptor beta chain is a study of T cells in localized non-small cell lung cancer. Notes on the study in general: Uninvolved adjacent lung showed higher T cell clonality than tumor. A denser population of T cells in blood accompanied longer overall survival. Detection in adjacent lung was observed for a median approximately 52 of the top 100 tumor clones. Heterogeneity remains possible because sequencing was limited to only one tumor region.

The data were produced by immunoSEQ multiplex PCR, yet TCRdb's version contains in-frame clones alone and is incomplete. The sample contains 45,000 to 60,000 clones, around four fifths of which appear only once. Germline V lookup: CDR1 SGHNT, CDR2 YYREEE (reference sequence). With V trimmed by 0 bases and J by 4 bases, 2 bases remained unmatched. The CDR3 totals 16 residues. As to this clone: Its antigen remains unknown.

This sequence was found in a female donor older than 55 with stage II squamous cell lung carcinoma. V and J are TRBV5-4 and TRBJ2-1, with 12 bases that match TRBD2. The sample was peripheral blood, taken before any cancer treatment. CDR3 coding DNA: TGTGCCAGCAGCTTGGGTGGGACTAGCGGGTACAATGAGCAGTTCTTC. This translates into CASSLGGTSGYNEQFF.